Presented here are 23 T cell receptor beta chains from one specimen sequenced in a study of blood T cell repertoires in COVID-19. Assay used: immunoSEQ multiplex PCR; TCRdb lists only in-frame clones, some missing. The profile shows fewer than 350,000 clones, 70% to 90% of them singletons. The sequencing sample was made of peripheral blood. The receptors originated from a woman younger than 45 with COVID-19, enrolled during active disease.

The rearrangement joins TRBV27 to TRBJ1-1; D is unresolved. Germline assignment: CDR1 MNHEY and CDR2 SMNVEV (reference sequence). This CDR3 is built from 13 residues. V was clipped by 3 bases and J by 5 bases, with 10 bases between them. This chain's CDR3 is CASSFLPLTEAFF. CDR3 sequence (DNA): TGTGCCAGCAGTTTTCTTCCTCTGACTGAAGCTTTCTTT.

This clone appeared once. V and J are TRBV7-9 and TRBJ2-1; D ambiguous. Per the germline V gene, CDR1 is SEHNR and CDR2 is FQNEAQ (reference sequence). This CDR3 comprises 15 residues. V was trimmed by 1 base and J by 8 bases, leaving 15 bases between them. This CDR3 reads CASSLGDTALHEQFF. The CDR3 DNA is TGTGCCAGCAGCTTAGGAGACACCGCTTTGCATGAGCAGTTCTTC.

With regard to this clone: A junction end diverges from the germline sequence, so it may reflect a read error. The chain is built from TRBV7-9 and TRBJ2-1; maybe TRBD2 (6 bases). The length of the CDR3 is 12 residues. Germline V gives CDR1 SEHNR, CDR2 FQNEAQ (reference sequence). CDR3 region: CASSLAGTQQFF. Written as DNA, the CDR3 is TGTGCCAGCAGCCTAGCCGGGACTCAGCAGTTCTTC.

The chain carries TRBV19 and TRBJ2-7; weak D call: TRBD1 (6 bases). Deletions cut 4 bases from V and 5 bases from J, with 24 bases between. Per the germline V gene, CDR1 is LNHDA and CDR2 is SQIVND (reference sequence). The CDR3 totals 17 residues. CDR3 nucleotides: TGTGCCAGTAGTACCGACTGGACAGTCCAATCAGGCCACGAGCAGTACTTC. Translation: CASSTDWTVQSGHEQYF.

This chain uses TRBV6-1 with TRBJ1-2, with 9 nucleotides matching TRBD1. Germline V gives CDR1 MNHNS, CDR2 SASEGT. The CDR3 contains 17 residues. Losses at the gene ends were 6 bases for V and 8 bases for J; bases not matched to a gene: 19. In DNA, the CDR3 is TGTGCCAGCAGCGAAAACCGAGGGGGGACAGGGATTAAGGGCTACACCTTC. Amino acid sequence: CASSENRGGTGIKGYTF.

The rearrangement uses TRBV3-1 (or the pseudogene TRBV3-2) and TRBJ2-7; D possibly corresponds to TRBD2 (5 bases). V lost 2 bases to trimming and J lost 4 bases, with 9 bases between them. This CDR3 is built from 13 residues. The germline CDR1 and CDR2 sequences are LGHDT and YNNKEL (reference sequence). The DNA of the CDR3 is TGTGCCAGCAGCCAAAGGCGGACTTACGAGCAGTACTTC. Translated: CASSQRRTYEQYF.

This sequence joins TRBV12-3 or TRBV12-4 and TRBJ1-1, with D unclear. Trimming pared 7 bases from V and 7 bases from J, leaving 16 bases between. The CDR3 is made up of 13 amino acids. CDR3 bases: TGTGCCAGCACTCCGAGACTGAGTTTTGAAGCTTTCTTT. It yields the protein CASTPRLSFEAFF.

The V call is TRBV3-1 (or the pseudogene TRBV3-2), the J call TRBJ2-3; 9 bases line up with TRBD1. The CDR3 covers 13 residues. V lost 4 bases to trimming and J lost 4 bases; unmatched junction nucleotides: 0. Germline V gene lookup returns CDR1 LGHDT and CDR2 YNNKEL (reference sequence). The CDR3 protein is CASSRQGADTQYF. CDR3 DNA sequence: TGTGCCAGCAGCCGACAGGGGGCAGATACGCAGTATTTT.

Written as DNA, the CDR3 is TGTGCCTGGAGTAAATCGGGAGGAGCTGAAGCTTTCTTT. This codes for CAWSKSGGAEAFF. The chain uses TRBV30 and TRBJ1-1; D ambiguous. V lost 2 bases to trimming and J lost 6 bases, with 13 bases between them. The CDR3 runs to 13 residues. Germline V gives CDR1 GTSNPN, CDR2 SVGIG (reference sequence).

This clone was detected a few times. The genes are TRBV6-5 and TRBJ2-3; D is undetermined. Trimming removed 6 bases at V and 7 bases at J, with 17 bases between. Germline assignment: CDR1 MNHEY and CDR2 SVGAGI. The CDR3 consists of 14 residues. The CDR3 DNA follows: TGTGCCAGCAGCGCACAGAGACCCGCAAATACGCAGTATTTT. Its translation: CASSAQRPANTQYF.

For this clone: One end of the junction fails to match germline, which may point to a read error. Other DNA sequences within the sample encode an identical CDR3. This sequence joins TRBV3-1 (or the pseudogene TRBV3-2) and TRBJ1-4, with D hard to call. Germline CDR1 and CDR2: LGHDT and YNNKEL (reference sequence). The CDR3 contains 13 residues. The CDR3 reads CASSPVSGEKLFF. DNA of the CDR3: TGTGCCAGTAGCCCCGTTTCGGGTGAAAAACTGTTTTTT.

The chain recombines TRBV18 with TRBJ1-3; D gene unclear. The CDR3 is 13 residues long. Germline CDR1 reads KGHSH; CDR2 reads LQKENI. The germline V and J ends were trimmed by 3 bases and 4 bases, with 7 bases remaining between them. CDR3 sequence reads: CASSPEAGNTIYF. DNA of the CDR3: TGTGCCAGCTCACCGGAAGCGGGAAACACCATATATTTT.

This clone has only one observation. The chain's CDR3 is CASSIGLAGGLSYNEQFF. The DNA for the CDR3 is TGTGCCAGTAGTATCGGACTAGCGGGGGGTTTATCCTACAATGAGCAGTTCTTC. The chain joins TRBV19 to TRBJ2-1; 14 bases agree with TRBD2. Germline CDR1 and CDR2: LNHDA and SQIVND (reference sequence). V dropped 3 bases and J dropped 1; count of bases not matched to a gene: 5. The CDR3 is 18 amino acids. Full variable domain (rest looked up from reference TRBV19 and TRBJ2-1): DGGITQSPKYLFRKEGQNVTLSCEQNLNHDAMYWYRQDPGQGLRLIYYSQIVNDFQKGDIAEGYSVSREKKESFPLTVTSAQKNPTAFYLCASSIGLAGGLSYNEQFFGPGTRLTVL.

The chain links TRBV7-9 to TRBJ2-7; 9 bases fit TRBD1. Germline V gene lookup returns CDR1 SEHNR and CDR2 FQNEAQ (reference sequence). With 3 bases clipped from V and 0 bases from J, the junction kept 6 bases outside the gene matches. The CDR3 is 16 residues long. This CDR3 is CASSLAGTGFSYEQYF. The CDR3 nucleotides read TGTGCCAGCAGCTTGGCCGGGACAGGGTTCTCCTACGAGCAGTACTTC.

This chain uses TRBV3-1 (or the pseudogene TRBV3-2) with TRBJ2-2; 9 bases are shared with TRBD1. V lost 5 bases, J lost 6 bases, and 7 bases stayed unmatched. The CDR3 has 15 residues. The germline gives CDR1 LGHDT, CDR2 YNNKEL (reference sequence). CDR3 nucleotides: TGTGCCAGCAGCGACCACAGGGGGCGAGCCGGGGAGCTGTTTTTT. It codes for CASSDHRGRAGELFF.

V usage is TRBV9 and J usage is TRBJ2-7; perhaps TRBD2 as D (5 bases). The CDR3 totals 13 residues. V shed 0 bases and J shed 3 bases, with 7 bases lying between them. Germline CDR1 SGDLS, CDR2 YYNGEE. Here the CDR3 DNA reads TGTGCCAGCAGCGTAGACGAGGGCTACGAGCAGTACTTC. This encodes CASSVDEGYEQYF.

The V gene is TRBV2, the J gene TRBJ2-2; 8 nucleotides agree with TRBD2. The CDR3 totals 17 residues. The germline V gene encodes CDR1 SNHLY and CDR2 FYNNEI. Unmatched junction bases numbered 11, after V lost 7 bases and J lost 1 base. In DNA form, the CDR3 reads TGTGCCAGCAAGCCAGCGGGGGAAATCGGGAACACCGGGGAGCTGTTTTTT. Its translation is CASKPAGEIGNTGELFF.

This chain joins TRBV3-1 (or the pseudogene TRBV3-2) and TRBJ1-2; D is undetermined. The germline V gene has CDR1 LGHDT and CDR2 YNNKEL (reference sequence). The CDR3 is 13 residues long. Trimming left V 1 base short and J 7 bases short, with 10 bases between. The CDR3 sequence is CASSQAGGIGYTF. The CDR3 nucleotides are TGTGCCAGCAGCCAAGCCGGAGGAATTGGCTACACCTTC.

Comments on this clone: This may be a read error: a much more frequent sequence differs by one nucleotide. The identical CDR3 is also encoded by other nucleotide sequences in the sample. The chain carries TRBV12-3 or TRBV12-4 and TRBJ2-7; D may be TRBD1 (5 bases). The CDR3 is made up of 13 amino acids. Trimming removed 6 bases at V and 0 bases at J, with 9 bases between. The CDR3 region is CASSFDSSYEQYF. In DNA form, the CDR3 reads TGTGCCAGCAGCTTCGACAGCTCCTACGAGCAGTACTTC.

The V call is TRBV28, the J call TRBJ1-2, with a tentative D call TRBD1 (5 bases). The V gene lost 4 bases and the J gene lost 2 bases, with 14 bases spanning the gap. The germline CDR1 and CDR2 sequences are MDHEN and SYDVKM. CDR3 size: 15 residues. CDR3 protein: CASSSQVKGNYGYTF. In DNA form, the CDR3 reads TGTGCCAGCAGTTCCCAGGTAAAGGGGAACTATGGCTACACCTTC.

The chain carries TRBV4-1 and TRBJ1-1; D is unresolved. The ends were cut back, 1 base at V and 6 bases at J, with 9 bases in the middle. The germline CDR1 and CDR2 sequences are MGHRA and YSYEKL. CDR3 length: 13 residues. The CDR3: CASSQVLRSEAFF. The CDR3 DNA is TGCGCCAGCAGCCAAGTACTGCGCTCTGAAGCTTTCTTT.

The chain has TRBV5-6 and TRBJ1-1; D call uncertain. Germline CDR1 reads SGHDT; CDR2 reads YYEEEE. The CDR3 has 13 residues. V dropped 0 bases and J dropped 4 bases, with 7 bases sitting between them. This CDR3 reads CASSLGQSTEAFF. CDR3 in DNA: TGTGCCAGCAGCTTGGGGCAAAGCACTGAAGCTTTCTTT.

The chain is built from TRBV12-3 or TRBV12-4 and TRBJ2-3; D is unclear. Trimming stripped 4 bases from V and 4 bases from J, with 9 bases between. CDR3 length: 13 amino acids. The CDR3 nucleotides are TGTGCCAGCAGTTCCACAGCCTCAGATACGCAGTATTTT. This gives the protein CASSSTASDTQYF.